These 32 T cell receptor beta chains were sequenced from one sample in a study of tumor and adjacent non-tumor tissue in lung cancer. No cell sorting was done before RNA was extracted from the tissue. Distant lung tissue was collected more than 3 cm away from the tumor edge. A modified ARM-PCR protocol with three rounds of nested PCR amplified TCRbeta. TCRdb reprocessed the multiplex PCR reads with MiXCR, giving one entry per CDR3 protein. This repertoire shows approximately 68,000 distinct CDR3 sequences, roughly three quarters found once; its top ten account for 40% to 50%. The sequenced sample consisted of distant non-tumor lung tissue. The receptors here all came from a man in his fifties or sixties with non-small cell lung cancer.

Turning to this clonotype: This could be a read error, since a much larger clone is one nucleotide away. V gene TRBV29-1 combines with J gene TRBJ2-7; the D is unclear. The germline V gene has CDR1 SQVTM and CDR2 ANQGSEA. The CDR3 consists of 13 residues. V lost 7 bases to trimming and J lost 2 bases, with 15 bases between them. The CDR3 is CSASESLPYEQYF. As DNA, the CDR3 is TGCAGCGCTTCCGAGAGTCTCCCCTACGAGCAGTACTTC.

A word on this clonotype: Compared with germline, one end of the junction differs, possibly owing to a read error. The chain recombines TRBV28 with TRBJ2-3; D is tentatively TRBD1 or TRBD2 (5 bases each). The CDR3 sequence is 14 residues long. CDR1 and CDR2 from the germline V gene are MDHEN and SYDVKM. The CDR3 spells CATSLWGRGDTHYF. CDR3 in DNA: TGTGCCACCAGTTTATGGGGGAGAGGGGATACGCACTATTTC. The entire variable domain, with the rest obtained from reference TRBV28 and TRBJ2-3, is as follows: DVKVTQSSRYLVKRTGEKVFLECVQDMDHENMFWYRQDPGLGLRLIYFSYDVKMKEKGDIPEGYSVSREKKERFSLILESASTNQTSMYLCATSLWGRGDTHYFGPGTRLTVL.

In the case of this clonotype: At one of its ends the junction is not consistent with the germline gene, which may arise from a read error. The gene calls are TRBV4-1 and TRBJ2-1, with D perhaps TRBD2 (5 bases). The CDR3 contains 18 residues. Germline CDR1 MGHRA, CDR2 YSYEKL. The chain's CDR3 is CASSQSPVGVVDYTEQFF. CDR3 sequence (DNA): TGCGCCAGCAGCCAATCCCCCGTTGGAGTGGTTGACTACACTGAGCAGTTCTTC.

This clonotype occurred many times. This chain uses TRBV28 with TRBJ1-4, with no clear D. The V end was cut by 8 bases, the J end by 8 bases, with 12 bases between. This CDR3 has 12 residues. Germline V gives CDR1 MDHEN, CDR2 SYDVKM. The CDR3 here is CASATPAEKLFF. The DNA of the CDR3 is TGTGCCAGCGCTACCCCGGCAGAAAAACTGTTTTTT.

The chain joins TRBV4-2 to TRBJ2-2; D remains unclear. The V and J ends lost 6 bases and 10 bases respectively, with 18 bases between them. The CDR3 spans 14 residues. The germline V gene has CDR1 LGHNA and CDR2 YNFKEQ. As DNA, the CDR3 is TGTGCCAGCAGTCAGGCCAACTTTGCCGAGGAGCTGTTTTTT. It yields the protein CASSQANFAEELFF.

This clonotype was recorded a few times. A much larger clone differs from this one at a single base, so this may be a read error. The chain employs TRBV4-1 and TRBJ1-4; D unresolved. Trimming pared 0 bases from V and 8 bases from J, leaving 13 bases between. This CDR3 spans 15 amino acids. Germline V gene data show CDR1 as MGHRA and CDR2 as YSYEKL. CDR3 nucleotides: TGCGCCAGCAGCCAAGAAAGCCGCGTTTGGGAAAAACTGTTTTTT. Its protein product is CASSQESRVWEKLFF.

V is TRBV7-8 and J is TRBJ1-1, with D unresolved. V dropped 8 bases and J dropped 13 bases, with 20 bases sitting between them. From germline, CDR1 is SGHVS and CDR2 FQNEAQ. The CDR3 is 12 residues long. CDR3 sequence (DNA): TGTGCCAGCCCCTCTCCTCGAGTGGTAGATTTCTTT. Its translation is CASPSPRVVDFF.

On this clonotype itself: Likely a read error: the CDR3 ends without its conserved phenylalanine or tryptophan. The DNA is left out, because the CDR3 cannot be placed on it with certainty; the CDR3 is given as TCRdb lists it. V is TRBV11-3 and J is TRBJ1-1. The CDR3 contains 8 residues when both ends are counted. The germline V gene encodes CDR1 SGHNT and CDR2 YENEEA. CDR3 sequence reads: CTIRQNPA.

Details on this clonotype: Relative to the germline gene, one junction end is altered; a read error may explain this. The chain couples TRBV10-2 to TRBJ2-5; 14 bases line up with TRBD2. CDR3 length: 21 amino acids. Germline values: CDR1 WSHSY, CDR2 SAAADI. The chain's CDR3 is CSSSEWMPGLAGAKSQETQYF. CDR3 sequence (DNA): TGCTCCAGCAGTGAATGGATGCCGGGACTAGCGGGAGCCAAGTCCCAAGAGACCCAGTACTTC.

As concerns this clonotype: One end of the junction is discordant with germline, which a read error may explain. The CDR3 DNA reads as TGTGCTAGCAGCCAAGAACAGGGGGCTAGAACTGAAGTTTTCTTT. Its translation: CASSQEQGARTEVFF. The chain carries TRBV4-2 and TRBJ1-1; 9 bases fit TRBD1. CDR3 length: 15 residues. Germline CDR1 LGHNA, CDR2 YNFKEQ.

This clonotype was seen ten or more times. This chain links TRBV5-1 with TRBJ1-1; TRBD1 agrees at 8 bases. Germline trimming cut 5 bases from V and 8 bases from J; bases unmatched to any gene: 11. The CDR3 loop spans 14 amino acids. Looked up from germline, CDR1 is SGHRS and CDR2 is YFSETQ. The CDR3 loop is CASRQLTGDEEAFF. The CDR3 bases are TGCGCCAGCAGACAGCTGACAGGGGACGAGGAAGCTTTCTTT.

The chain carries TRBV19 and TRBJ1-1; D unresolved. From germline, CDR1 is LNHDA and CDR2 SQIVND (reference sequence). V was cut by 1 base and J by 2 bases, with 2 bases left in between. The CDR3 length is 12 residues. The CDR3 region is CASSIVNTEAFF. CDR3 nucleotides: TGTGCCAGTAGTATAGTAAACACTGAAGCTTTCTTT.

This rearrangement joins TRBV4-1 to TRBJ2-3; TRBD2 might be the D (5 bases). Per germline, CDR1 MGHRA and CDR2 YSYEKL. CDR3 size: 18 residues. V was pared by 1 base and J by 2 bases, with 19 bases between. DNA of the CDR3: TGCGCCAGCAGCCAAGTCTCACTAGGTGGAAGATTCACAGATACGCAGTATTTT. This sequence encodes CASSQVSLGGRFTDTQYF.

This clonotype was counted a few times. The junction differs from germline at one of its ends, possibly a read error. The rearrangement joins TRBV29-1 to TRBJ2-4; 7 nucleotides match TRBD1. Germline-derived CDR1 and CDR2 are SQVTM and ANQGSEA. The CDR3 sequence is 12 residues long. The CDR3, as DNA: TGCAACGTTGGTGACAGGGTAAACATTCAGTACTTC. It is translated as CNVGDRVNIQYF.

Regarding this clonotype: This is likely a read error, given that the CDR3 carries no conserved phenylalanine or tryptophan at its end. The limits of the CDR3 on the DNA are not certain, so only TCRdb's listed CDR3 is given. The chain uses TRBV11-2 and TRBJ2-1; TRBD2, as called in the table, went unchecked against the DNA. Germline CDR1 is SGHAT and CDR2 is FQNNGV. Counting both end residues, the CDR3 totals 15 amino acids. This chain's CDR3 is CSSSLPAAGLNEQLL.

The V call is TRBV29-1, the J call TRBJ2-4; 8 positions match TRBD1. The CDR3 totals 14 residues. The V and J ends lost 0 bases and 15 bases, in that order; junction bases with no gene match: 13. CDR1 is SQVTM, CDR2 ANQGSEA, per germline. The CDR3 loop reads CSVEDVTGENTRYF. CDR3 DNA: TGCAGCGTTGAAGATGTGACAGGGGAAAACACTCGGTACTTC.

Turning to this clonotype: The missing conserved phenylalanine or tryptophan at the end of this CDR3 makes a read error likely. It is unclear where the CDR3 begins or ends on the DNA, so no DNA is shown, and the CDR3 is as TCRdb lists it. The chain links TRBV12-5 to TRBJ1-4. Per germline, CDR1 LGHNT and CDR2 FRNRAP. The CDR3 has 12 residues if both end residues are counted. CDR3 region: CDSGLVRRGKAL.

This clonotype is a singleton in its sample. A much larger clone is a single base away; this may be a read error. This rearrangement joins TRBV5-6 to TRBJ2-5; D unresolved. Germline values: CDR1 SGHDT, CDR2 YYEEEE. The CDR3 has 13 amino acids. CDR3 sequence reads: CASSLGRQETRYF. The CDR3 nucleotides read TGTGCCAGCAGCTTGGGTAGGCAGGAGACCCGGTACTTC.

The rearrangement uses TRBV4-1 and TRBJ1-2, with D unresolved. The CDR3 is 17 residues long. The V end was cut by 7 bases, the J end by 7 bases, with 28 bases between. Germline lookup yields CDR1 MGHRA and CDR2 YSYEKL. CDR3 region: CASTSSSGGGMVCGYTF. CDR3 nucleotide sequence: TGCGCCAGCACATCCTCATCCGGCGGAGGGATGGTCTGTGGCTACACCTTC.

This clonotype has at least ten counts. The chain has TRBV12-3 or TRBV12-4 and TRBJ1-3; no clear D. There are 14 residues in the CDR3. The V gene lost 8 bases and the J gene lost 0 bases, with 11 bases spanning the gap. The CDR3: CASAPSNSGNTIYF. In DNA form, the CDR3 reads TGTGCCAGCGCCCCATCCAACTCTGGAAACACCATATATTTT.

With respect to this clonotype: One end of the junction fails to match germline, which may point to a read error. The V and J genes are TRBV28 and TRBJ2-3, with 9 bases matching TRBD1. This CDR3 region has 13 residues. Germline-derived CDR1 and CDR2 are MDHEN and SYDVKM. This CDR3 reads CVSSGQGQDTQYF. DNA of the CDR3: TGTGTCAGCAGCGGACAGGGGCAAGATACGCAGTATTTT.

This clonotype was found once. It is likely a read error, because the conserved phenylalanine at the end of the CDR3 is missing. The DNA is left out, because the CDR3 cannot be placed on it with certainty; the CDR3 is given as TCRdb lists it. The V gene is TRBV5-1, the J gene TRBJ2-1; the table gives TRBD2 as D, unverified against the DNA. A total of 11 residues make up the CDR3, ends included. CDR1 is SGHRS and CDR2 is YFSETQ in the germline V gene. Here the CDR3 reads CASRTNNEQIL.

As for this clonotype: The CDR3 end shows no conserved phenylalanine or tryptophan, and so a read error is likely. The rearrangement uses TRBV4-2 and TRBJ2-5; 8 positions agree with TRBD2. The CDR3 covers 16 residues. Trimming removed 3 bases from V and 4 bases from J; junction bases left unmatched: 10. The germline V gene encodes CDR1 LGHNA and CDR2 YNFKEQ. CDR3 sequence reads: CASSQGTRGSGETQYI. For the CDR3, the DNA is TGTGCCAGCAGCCAGGGGACTAGAGGGAGTGGAGAGACCCAGTACATC.

This chain joins TRBV6-1 and TRBJ1-4, with D unclear. Germline CDR1 reads MNHNS; CDR2 reads SASEGT. The CDR3 is 13 amino acids. In DNA, the CDR3 is TGTGCTAGTAGTTATTCAACTAATGAAAAACTGTTTTTT. As protein: CASSYSTNEKLFF.

In this sample, this clonotype turned up a few times. This may arise from a read error, as a much more abundant clone is one base away. This likely comes from a read error, as the CDR3 has no conserved phenylalanine or tryptophan at its end. The chain couples TRBV6-1 to TRBJ2-7; maybe TRBD1 (5 bases). The CDR3 consists of 12 residues. The V end was cut by 2 bases, the J end by 4 bases, with 6 bases between. Germline V gene data show CDR1 as MNHNS and CDR2 as SASEGT. In DNA, the CDR3 is TGTGCCAGCAGTGAAAGGGGATACGAGCAGTACTCC. As protein: CASSERGYEQYS.

Regarding this clonotype: Sequence at one end of the junction differs from germline and may be a read error. The chain employs TRBV4-1 and TRBJ2-3; D call uncertain. CDR1 is MGHRA, CDR2 YSYEKL, per germline. The CDR3 spans 14 residues. The CDR3 protein is CARSQEMSADTQCF. CDR3 nucleotides: TGCGCCCGCAGCCAAGAGATGTCCGCAGATACGCAGTGTTTT.

The chain has TRBV30 and TRBJ2-7; the D gene is possibly TRBD2 (5 bases). Germline V gene lookup returns CDR1 GTSNPN and CDR2 SVGIG (reference sequence). V dropped 5 bases and J dropped 4 bases, with 12 bases sitting between them. The CDR3 sequence is 12 residues long. DNA of the CDR3: TGTGCCTGGGGCGATCGAGGGTACGAGCAGTACTTC. Its protein product is CAWGDRGYEQYF.

As regards this clonotype: In this CDR3 the conserved last residue, phenylalanine or tryptophan, is missing, so a read error is likely. The chain employs TRBV4-1 and TRBJ1-2, with 7 bases matching TRBD1. The CDR3 sequence is 15 residues long. CDR1 and CDR2 (germline): MGHRA, YSYEKL. V shed 3 bases and J 7 bases; nucleotides not matched to a gene: 11. The CDR3, as DNA: TGCGCCAGCAGCCACCTCCTCGGGCAGGGGGTTGGCTACACCTCC. Translated, it gives CASSHLLGQGVGYTS.

With respect to this clonotype: The germline gene is not matched at one end of the junction; a read error may be the cause. This chain uses TRBV4-2 with TRBJ1-1; D remains ambiguous. CDR1 and CDR2 from the germline V gene are LGHNA and YNFKEQ. The CDR3 loop spans 16 amino acids. This CDR3 is CASSPPLGSVNTEAFF. CDR3 DNA sequence: TGTGCCAGTAGCCCGCCCTTAGGGTCAGTGAACACTGAAGCTTTCTTT.

Worth noting for this clonotype: The junction departs from the called germline gene at one end, perhaps through a read error. This chain joins TRBV20-1 and TRBJ1-1; D unresolved. CDR1 is DFQATT, CDR2 SNEGSKA, per germline (reference sequence). This CDR3 is 14 amino acids long. The CDR3 loop reads CSALSKLGTSEALF. CDR3 nucleotide sequence: TGCAGTGCGTTGTCCAAGTTGGGTACAAGTGAAGCTCTCTTT.

With regard to this clonotype: It is likely a read error, because the conserved phenylalanine at the end of the CDR3 is missing. It is unclear where the CDR3 begins or ends on the DNA, so no DNA is shown, and the CDR3 is as TCRdb lists it. The chain combines TRBV5-6 with TRBJ1-6. In germline, CDR1 is SGHDT, CDR2 YYEEEE. From its first to its last residue, the CDR3 has 15 amino acids. The CDR3 protein is CASSLRQENGSPLHC.

As regards this clonotype: The junction and the germline gene differ at one end; a read error may be behind it. The V gene is TRBV29-1, the J gene TRBJ2-1, with D tentatively TRBD2 (6 bases). The length of the CDR3 is 15 residues. Germline V CDR1 and CDR2: SQVTM, ANQGSEA. CDR3 loop: CCVGGKAHTYNEQFF. The CDR3 DNA sequence: TGCTGCGTTGGAGGGAAAGCCCACACCTACAATGAGCAGTTCTTC.